This section outlines one TCR beta chain sequence together with its context. These data belong to a study of blood T cell repertoires in COVID-19. For the study at large: Samples representing acute and convalescent COVID-19 were sourced from the United States, Italy and Spain. In each case, the material was cDNA or gDNA derived from T cells, B-cell-depleted T cells, or PBMCs.

Seattle patients were enrolled while actively infected and followed longitudinally. In the study's own analysis: Amplification of reference gene primers was used by the study to estimate nucleated cell counts. Sequenced by immunoSEQ multiplex PCR; TCRdb stores in-frame clones only, minus some. Clone size and V and J calls were adopted from that table, with D and trimming inferred from the DNA. The sample gives roughly 500,000 clones, about 88% of which show up once; roughly 0.9% is in the top ten. Germline-derived CDR1 and CDR2 are MNHEY and SVGAGI. Trimming cost V 2 bases and J 8 bases, with 18 bases left between them. The length of the CDR3 is 15 residues.

This receptor was obtained from a man younger than 30 with COVID-19, enrolled during active disease. V usage is TRBV6-5 and J usage is TRBJ1-2; a possible D gene is TRBD1 (6 bases). The sequencing input was peripheral blood. The DNA of the CDR3 is TGTGCCAGCAGTTACACACAGGGTGCAGGGAGCGGCTACACCTTC. It specifies CASSYTQGAGSGYTF.